At least ten counts were recorded for the clone carrying this TCR beta chain. Antigen specificity is unknown. These data come from a study of prognosis after radiotherapy for stage I lung cancer. Background on the study: Newly diagnosed primary stage I lung tumors occurred in roughly 15 patients, and oligometastatic NSCLC after surgical resection of the primary tumor occurred in 4 or 5. Study results and limitations: Lower Shannon entropy after stereotactic body radiation therapy was observed in patients who went on to develop distant metastases.

Other malignancies, prior chemotherapy and prior radiotherapy were absent in all patients, each of whom was node-negative on CT and PET/CT. On two occasions, one at each of two time points, around 6.1 milliliters of peripheral blood were drawn. Genomic DNA was subjected to two-round multiplex PCR for amplification of TCR beta CDR3. First-round PCR employed TRBV- and TRBJ-specific primers for each gene. MiXCR, applied by TCRdb to the multiplex PCR reads, yields one record per CDR3 protein. Of tens of thousands of distinct CDR3 sequences listed, less than 25% were seen once; the top ten hold 20% to 30%. CDR3 length: 14 amino acids. V was shortened by 4 bases and J by 4 bases, with 13 bases between the two germline ends. CDR1 is SGHRS and CDR2 is YFSETQ in the germline V gene.

The V and J genes are TRBV5-1 and TRBJ2-3; a weak D match, TRBD1 (7 bases). The starting material was PBMCs, obtained before or after stereotactic body radiation therapy (not recorded which). The TCR sequence derives from a donor older than 45 with non-small cell lung cancer. The CDR3 loop reads CASSPGGGPDTQYF. In nucleotides, the CDR3 is TGCGCCAGCAGCCCAGGAGGGGGCCCAGATACGCAGTATTTT.